This is a list of T cell receptor beta chains from one sample in a study of shared clonotypes between healthy human individuals. Clones were read by immunoSEQ multiplex PCR, and TCRdb kept only the in-frame ones, dropping some. Among about 800,000 clones listed, about 96% were seen once. Source material: naive CD8+ T cells sorted from blood. These receptors all come from a man aged 25 to 40 in good health. CDR3s include the opening cysteine and the closing phenylalanine or tryptophan. Fields, in order: J gene, clone size, D gene, V gene, CDR3 DNA, CDR3 protein. D genes are given only for firm matches. Only part of the rows carry a size: once, few, many, or a class if the clone is expanded.

TRBJ1-4 NA NA TRBV7-9 TGTGCCAGCAGCTTAGCGTTTGCTCTCCAAAGGGCAACTAATGAAAAACTGTTTTTT CASSLAFALQRATNEKLFF
TRBJ2-7 once TRBD1 TRBV7-9 TGTGCCAGCAGCTTACCGGACAGGGCTCGCGAGCAGTACTTC CASSLPDRAREQYF
TRBJ2-3 NA TRBD2 TRBV7-6 TGTGCCAGCAGCTTAACTAGCGGAGAACTCCACACAGATACGCAGTATTTT CASSLTSGELHTDTQYF
TRBJ2-7 NA TRBD1 TRBV13 TGTGCCAGCAGCTCGGCTACAGGGGTCGGCTCCTACGAGCAGTACTTC CASSSATGVGSYEQYF
TRBJ1-5 NA NA TRBV27 TGTGCCAGCAGCCTCTCCCGGGGCTCCCAGCCCCAGCATTTT CASSLSRGSQPQHF
TRBJ1-2 NA TRBD1 TRBV27 TGTGCCAGCTATGACAGGGTTTATGGCTACACCTTC CASYDRVYGYTF
TRBJ2-7 NA NA TRBV7-9 TGTGCCAGCAGCTTGGACAGCCCCTACGAGCAGTACTTC CASSLDSPYEQYF
TRBJ2-5 NA TRBD1 TRBV7-2 TGTGCCAGCAGCTTGGGACCGGGACAGGGCCTTCAAGAGACCCAGTACTTC CASSLGPGQGLQETQYF
TRBJ1-2 once TRBD1 TRBV6-5 TGTGCCAGCAGTTACTCGTCGACAGGGCTGGGCTACACCTTC CASSYSSTGLGYTF
TRBJ1-4 NA NA TRBV29-1 TGCAGCGTTGCTGCAACTAATGAAAAACTGTTTTTT CSVAATNEKLFF
TRBJ2-1 NA TRBD2 TRBV9 TGTGCCAGCAGCGTAGTTGGGGGAGGGCCCTCTGAGCAGTTCTTC CASSVVGGGPSEQFF
TRBJ2-1 NA TRBD2 TRBV27 TGTGCCAGCAGTTTAATTCGGGAGGGCCGCTCCTACAATGAGCAGTTCTTC CASSLIREGRSYNEQFF
TRBJ2-1 NA NA TRBV5-1 TGCGCCAGCAGCTTGGTGGTAGGGGGTTTGGATGAGCAGTTCTTC CASSLVVGGLDEQFF
TRBJ2-2 NA NA TRBV7-2 TGTGCCAGCAGCTTAGGCCCCAAAGAGAACACCGGGGAGCTGTTTTTT CASSLGPKENTGELFF